This T cell receptor beta chain was sequenced for a study of blood T cells in healthy people across ages. Study-level findings and limits: More naive CD4+ cells and higher diversity marked long-lived donors relative to aged donors.

Through a sample-barcoded 5' primer and a J-beta primer mix, a second PCR was run for roughly 6 to 12 cycles. A single record per CDR3 protein comes from TCRdb applying MiXCR to the 5' RACE reads. The sample gives nearly 800,000 distinct CDR3 sequences, just over 55% of which show up once; 25% to 30% is in the top ten. Each donor's blood draw was 7.5 to 10 milliliters of peripheral blood. Comment on this clonotype: The antigen remains unidentified.

Trimming removed 3 bases at V and 9 bases at J, with 15 bases between. Germline assignment: CDR1 MRHNA and CDR2 SNTAGT. The CDR3 sequence is 14 residues long. This receptor was identified in a man aged 35 to 55 in good health. This chain links TRBV6-4 with TRBJ2-1; D gene uncertain. The sample consisted of blood. The CDR3 DNA follows: TGTGCCAGCAGTGAAGGAACCCGCTTGGGTGAGCAGTTCTTC. Its protein product is CASSEGTRLGEQFF.